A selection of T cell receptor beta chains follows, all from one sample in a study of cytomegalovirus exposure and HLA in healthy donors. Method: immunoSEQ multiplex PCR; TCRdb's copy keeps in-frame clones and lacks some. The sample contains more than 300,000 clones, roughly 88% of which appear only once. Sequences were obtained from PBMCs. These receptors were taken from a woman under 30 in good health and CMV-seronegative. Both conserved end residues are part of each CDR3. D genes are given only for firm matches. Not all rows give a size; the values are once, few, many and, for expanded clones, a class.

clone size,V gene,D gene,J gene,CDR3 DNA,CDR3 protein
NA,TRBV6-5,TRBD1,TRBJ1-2,TGTGCCAGCAGTACAGGGGCTGCGGGCTACACCTTC,CASSTGAAGYTF
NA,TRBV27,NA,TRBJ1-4,TGTGCCAGCAGTTCTTATCAGGGAGGTCGCGAAAAACTGTTTTTT,CASSSYQGGREKLFF
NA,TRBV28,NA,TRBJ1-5,TGTGCCAGCAGTTTCCGGGACACTTATCATTTT,CASSFRDTYHF
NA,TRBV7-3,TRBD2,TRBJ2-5,TGTGCCAGCAGCTTGGTCGGCGGGAGGACCGAGACCCAGTACTTC,CASSLVGGRTETQYF
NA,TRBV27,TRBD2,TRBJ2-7,TGTGCCAGCAGTTTATTGACTAGCGGGAGGGCCCTGGGGGAGCAGTACTTC,CASSLLTSGRALGEQYF
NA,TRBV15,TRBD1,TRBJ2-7,TGTGCCACCAGCAGAGTGCGCTTACAGGGGCCATCGGGGCAGTACTTC,CATSRVRLQGPSGQYF
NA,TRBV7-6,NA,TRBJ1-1,TGTGCCAGCAGCTTAAGCCACGTATTT,CASSLSHVF
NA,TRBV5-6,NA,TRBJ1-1,TGTGCCAGCAGCTGGGTCACAGAGATGAACACTGAAGCTTTCTTT,CASSWVTEMNTEAFF
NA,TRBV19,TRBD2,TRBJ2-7,TGTGCCAGTAGTAGGGCTAGCGGATCCTACGAGCAGTACTTC,CASSRASGSYEQYF
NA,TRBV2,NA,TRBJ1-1,TGTGCCAGCAGCGGAGACCCGAATGGGGGGGGGATGAACACTGAAGCTTTCTTT,CASSGDPNGGGMNTEAFF
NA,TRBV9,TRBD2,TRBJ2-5,TGTGCCAGCAGCGTCGGGGGACTAGCGGGCCAAGAGACCCAGTACTTC,CASSVGGLAGQETQYF
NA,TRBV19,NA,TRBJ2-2,TGTGCCACAGCCCCGCTAGCAAACACCGGGGAGCTGTTTTTT,CATAPLANTGELFF
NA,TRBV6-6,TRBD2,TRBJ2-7,TGTGCCAGCAGTTACTCGGCTAGCGGCAGCTCCTACGAGCAGTACTTC,CASSYSASGSSYEQYF
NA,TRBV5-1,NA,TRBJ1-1,TGCGCCAGCAGCTTGGAGGGCAGGGAGAACACTGAAGCTTTCTTT,CASSLEGRENTEAFF
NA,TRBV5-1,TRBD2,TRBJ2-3,TGCGCCAGCAGCGTAGGGGGTAGCGGGACTCAAGATACGCAGTATTTT,CASSVGGSGTQDTQYF
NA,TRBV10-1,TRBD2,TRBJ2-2,TGCGCCAGCAGATCACTAGCGGTCAACACCGGGGAGCTGTTTTTT,CASRSLAVNTGELFF
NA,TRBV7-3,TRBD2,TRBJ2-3,TGTGCCAGCAGCACCCTAGCGGGAACCACAGATACGCAGTATTTT,CASSTLAGTTDTQYF
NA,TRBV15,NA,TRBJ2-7,TGTGCCACCAGCAGGGAAGGGGCCTCGGGCGAGCAGTACTTC,CATSREGASGEQYF
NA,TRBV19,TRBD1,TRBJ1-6,TGTGCCAGCCATTCCCCGGGACAGGGTAATTCACCCCTCCACTTT,CASHSPGQGNSPLHF
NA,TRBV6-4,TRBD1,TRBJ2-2,TGTGCCAGCAGTGTAAACCGGGACAGACCCACCGGGGAGCTGTTTTTT,CASSVNRDRPTGELFF
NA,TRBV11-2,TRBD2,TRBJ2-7,TGTGCCAGCAGCGCCTTTAGCGGGGGGTTCTACGAGCAGTACTTC,CASSAFSGGFYEQYF
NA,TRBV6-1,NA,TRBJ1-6,TGTGCCAGCAGTGAAAGAGGTAATTCACCCCTCCACTTT,CASSERGNSPLHF
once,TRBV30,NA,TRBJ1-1,TGTGCCTGGAGTGTAATTTGGACAGCGAACACTGAAGCTTTCTTT,CAWSVIWTANTEAFF
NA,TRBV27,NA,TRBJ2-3,TGTGCCAGCAGTTTTGTGGGGCTGGCAGATACGCAGTATTTT,CASSFVGLADTQYF
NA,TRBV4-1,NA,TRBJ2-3,TGCGCCAGCAGCCCGTCGGTAGGGGGAAACACAGATACGCAGTATTTT,CASSPSVGGNTDTQYF
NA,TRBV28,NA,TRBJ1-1,TGTGCCAGCTCTGGGGGGATTACTGAAGCTTTCTTT,CASSGGITEAFF
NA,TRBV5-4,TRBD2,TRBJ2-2,TGTGCCAGCAGTCAACGACTAGCGGGAATTTGGAACACCGGGGAGCTGTTTTTT,CASSQRLAGIWNTGELFF
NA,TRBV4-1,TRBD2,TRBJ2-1,TGCGCCAGCAGCCAAGGACCCGGGACTAGCGGTCGGGGTGAGCAGTTCTTC,CASSQGPGTSGRGEQFF
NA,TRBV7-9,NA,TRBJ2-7,TGTGCCAGCAGAACCGGGGGAGCTTCCTACGAGCAGTACTTC,CASRTGGASYEQYF
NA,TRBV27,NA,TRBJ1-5,TGTGCCAGCAGTTTATCCTCAGGGTACAATCAGCCCCAGCATTTT,CASSLSSGYNQPQHF
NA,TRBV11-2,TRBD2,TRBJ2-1,TGTGCCAGCAGCTTAGCAAGGACTAGTTTTCCCTGGTACAATGAGCAGTTCTTC,CASSLARTSFPWYNEQFF
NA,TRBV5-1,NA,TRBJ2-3,TGCGCCAGCAGCTTGGATCGTTTGCGGGGCCGCACAGATACGCAGTATTTT,CASSLDRLRGRTDTQYF
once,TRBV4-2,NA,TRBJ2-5,TGTGCCAGCAGCCGAGGAGGGGGCGGGAATAAAGAGACCCAGTACTTC,CASSRGGGGNKETQYF
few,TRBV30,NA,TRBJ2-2,TGTGCCCACACGGGACAGAACACCGGGGAGCTGTTTTTT,CAHTGQNTGELFF
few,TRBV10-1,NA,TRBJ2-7,TGCGCCAGCAGTGGAGGAGGTGGGGAGCAGTACTTC,CASSGGGGEQYF
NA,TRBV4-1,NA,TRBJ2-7,TGCGCCAGCAGCCAAAATTTACGGGAGCAGCAGTACTTC,CASSQNLREQQYF
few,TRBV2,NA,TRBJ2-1,TGTGCCAGCAGTGAAATTTCCGGGGAAGAGCAGTTCTTC,CASSEISGEEQFF
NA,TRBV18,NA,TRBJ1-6,TGTGCCAGCTCACCAATTAGGACAGAGAATTCACCCCTCCACTTT,CASSPIRTENSPLHF
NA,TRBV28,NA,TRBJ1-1,TGTGCCAGCAGTTTCCACGGACACCTAAACACTGAAGCTTTCTTT,CASSFHGHLNTEAFF
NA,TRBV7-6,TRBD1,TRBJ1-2,TGTGCCAGCAGCTCCATGACAGGGGGCAGTGCGGGTGGCTACACCTTC,CASSSMTGGSAGGYTF
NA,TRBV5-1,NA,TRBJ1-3,TGCGCCAGCAGCCTTGACAACTCTGGAAACACCATATATTTT,CASSLDNSGNTIYF
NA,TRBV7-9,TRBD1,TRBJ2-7,TGTGCCAGCAGCTACCGACAGGGTCGCGAGCAGTACTTC,CASSYRQGREQYF
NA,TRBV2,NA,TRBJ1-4,TGTGCCAGCAGTCCCAGGGGATCCCATGAAAAACTGTTTTTT,CASSPRGSHEKLFF
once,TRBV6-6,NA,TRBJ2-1,TGTGCCAGCATCAAGGAACCGGGACTGTACAATGAGCAGTTCTTC,CASIKEPGLYNEQFF
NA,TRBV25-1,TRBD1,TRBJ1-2,TGTGCCAGCAGTGAATATGGGACAGGGTCTAGTGGCTACACCTTC,CASSEYGTGSSGYTF
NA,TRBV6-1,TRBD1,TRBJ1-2,TGTGCCAGCAGTGACCCGACAGGGGGGGGCTACACCTTC,CASSDPTGGGYTF
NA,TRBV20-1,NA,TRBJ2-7,TGCAGTGCTAGTTCGTACGAGCAGTACTTC,CSASSYEQYF
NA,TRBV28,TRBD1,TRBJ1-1,TGTGCCAGCAGTTTCCAGGGGGTATACACTGAAGCTTTCTTT,CASSFQGVYTEAFF
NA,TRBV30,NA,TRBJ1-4,TGTGCCTGGGGGGAGGGCCTAGCAACTAATGAAAAACTGTTTTTT,CAWGEGLATNEKLFF
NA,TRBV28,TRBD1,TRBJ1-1,TGTGCCAGCAGTTTACCGGGACAGGGGACTGAAGCTTTCTTT,CASSLPGQGTEAFF
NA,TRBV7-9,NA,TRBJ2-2,TGTGCCAGCAGCCCATCCCCCGGGGAGCTGTTTTTT,CASSPSPGELFF
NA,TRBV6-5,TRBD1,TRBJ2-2,TGTGCCAGCGGACAGGACGGAGGCGGGGAGCTGTTTTTT,CASGQDGGGELFF
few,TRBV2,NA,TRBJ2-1,TGTGCCAGCATGTCCGGGAGCGGCAATGAGCAGTTCTTC,CASMSGSGNEQFF
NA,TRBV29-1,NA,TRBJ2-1,TGCAGCGTCGGACAGGGAGGGTACAATGAGCAGTTCTTC,CSVGQGGYNEQFF